Listed below are T cell receptor beta chains from one sample, sequenced in a study of T-cell memory formation after mild COVID-19. Via MiXCR, TCRdb re-called the 5' RACE reads, giving one row per CDR3 protein. The sample includes under 450,000 distinct CDR3 sequences, roughly 14% of them seen just once. Source material: PBMCs or a T cell subset sorted from them (not recorded which). These TCRs come from a man younger than 35 who had mild COVID-19 (a few samples of this study predate the infection). Cell type and time point are not known. CDR3s include the opening cysteine and the closing phenylalanine or tryptophan. Each record gives: J gene, D gene, V gene, clone size, CDR3 protein, CDR3 DNA. The D gene is left open where the match is weak. The size of a clone is reported for some rows only, either as once, few or many, or as a class for expanded clones.

TRBJ1-5,.,TRBV7-9,.,CASSPPGSNQPQHF,TGTGCCAGCAGTCCCCCCGGGAGCAATCAGCCCCAGCATTTT
TRBJ2-1,.,TRBV6-5,.,CASSYSSQGRNEQFF,TGTGCCAGCAGTTACTCGAGTCAGGGTCGCAATGAGCAGTTCTTC
TRBJ1-5,.,TRBV4-3,.,CASSQRRQGNQPQHF,TGCGCCAGCAGCCAACGGAGGCAGGGCAATCAGCCCCAGCATTTT
TRBJ2-3,.,TRBV29-1,many,CSVERRIDWDTQYF,TGCAGCGTTGAAAGGAGGATAGATTGGGATACGCAGTATTTT
TRBJ2-3,.,TRBV5-1,.,CASSRGSAVGGDTQYF,TGCGCCAGCAGCCGAGGCTCGGCAGTCGGAGGGGATACGCAGTATTTT
TRBJ1-2,TRBD1,TRBV19,.,CASSIPGTGGGYTF,TGTGCCAGTAGTATACCCGGCACAGGGGGAGGCTACACCTTC
TRBJ2-5,.,TRBV9,few,CASSARMQETQYF,TGTGCCAGCAGCGCTCGCATGCAAGAGACCCAGTACTTC
TRBJ2-1,TRBD1,TRBV4-3,few,CASSQVDRVTYNEQFF,TGCGCCAGCAGCCAGGTCGACAGGGTGACCTACAATGAGCAGTTCTTC
TRBJ2-2,.,TRBV4-3,.,CASSQELVVGVTGELFF,TGCGCCAGCAGCCAAGAACTTGTGGTAGGAGTTACCGGGGAGCTGTTTTTT
TRBJ2-7,.,TRBV6-5,.,CATKGGRGGELYF,TGTGCCACCAAAGGAGGACGGGGTGGCGAGCTGTACTTC
TRBJ2-7,TRBD1,TRBV5-1,many,CASSFGQGEQYF,TGCGCCAGCAGCTTCGGACAGGGCGAGCAGTACTTC
TRBJ1-1,.,TRBV6-2/TRBV6-3,few,CASSIAGRTEAFF,TGTGCCAGCAGTATCGCGGGGAGAACTGAAGCTTTCTTT
TRBJ1-1,.,TRBV5-1,.,CASSLIDGNTEAFF,TGCGCCAGCAGCTTGATTGACGGGAACACTGAAGCTTTCTTT
TRBJ2-7,.,TRBV27,few,CASSLLGDGGEQYF,TGTGCCAGCAGTTTACTGGGGGACGGGGGCGAGCAGTACTTC
TRBJ1-2,.,TRBV30,.,CAWSGWGPGYTF,TGTGCCTGGAGTGGATGGGGGCCAGGCTACACCTTC
TRBJ2-2,.,TRBV7-3,.,CASSLRPARDTGELFF,TGTGCCAGCAGCTTAAGGCCGGCCAGAGACACCGGGGAGCTGTTTTTT
TRBJ2-3,.,TRBV27,.,CASSSRPTDTQYF,TGTGCCAGCAGTTCCCGTCCCACAGATACGCAGTATTTT
TRBJ1-4,TRBD1,TRBV5-5,few,CASSLEGTGDEKLFF,TGTGCCAGCAGCTTGGAAGGGACAGGGGATGAAAAACTGTTTTTT
TRBJ1-2,.,TRBV7-2,few,CASRLEGRPYTF,TGTGCCAGCAGGTTGGAGGGCCGACCATACACCTTC
TRBJ2-2,TRBD2,TRBV10-3,few,CAIRGTSGTNTGELFF,TGTGCCATCAGGGGGACTAGCGGGACAAACACCGGGGAGCTGTTTTTT
TRBJ1-4,TRBD1,TRBV5-1,few,CASSYGTGGFDEKLFF,TGCGCCAGCAGCTACGGGACAGGGGGCTTCGATGAAAAACTGTTTTTT
TRBJ2-5,.,TRBV7-9,few,CASSSQRVKTQYF,TGTGCCAGCAGCTCCCAGAGGGTGAAGACCCAGTACTTC
TRBJ2-5,TRBD2,TRBV4-1,few,CASSQRTSGGARETQYF,TGCGCCAGCAGCCAGAGGACTAGCGGGGGGGCCCGGGAGACCCAGTACTTC
TRBJ2-1,.,TRBV25-1,.,CASSVRQAMPFFYNEQFF,TGTGCCAGCAGTGTCAGACAGGCCATGCCATTTTTTTACAATGAGCAGTTCTTC
TRBJ1-3,.,TRBV28,.,CASRSITEGSGNTIYF,TGTGCCAGCAGATCTATTACCGAGGGTTCTGGAAACACCATATATTTT
TRBJ2-1,TRBD2,TRBV15,many,CATSREVAGGHEQFF,TGTGCCACCAGCAGAGAAGTAGCGGGGGGGCATGAGCAGTTCTTC
TRBJ1-1,TRBD1,TRBV9,.,CASSPDRGNEAFF,TGTGCCAGCAGCCCGGACAGGGGAAATGAAGCTTTCTTT
TRBJ2-7,.,TRBV7-3,many,CASSLTPTAGPYEQYF,TGTGCCAGCAGCTTAACCCCCACCGCAGGGCCCTACGAGCAGTACTTC
TRBJ1-5,.,TRBV12-3/TRBV12-4,.,CASSFSGGDQPQHF,TGTGCCAGCAGTTTCTCGGGGGGAGATCAGCCCCAGCATTTT
TRBJ2-5,.,TRBV4-3,few,CASSQDLSTESRRQETQYF,TGCGCCAGCAGCCAAGATCTCTCCACAGAGTCGCGTCGTCAAGAGACCCAGTACTTC
TRBJ1-1,TRBD1,TRBV5-1,.,CASSKDRGPTEAFF,TGCGCCAGCAGCAAGGACAGGGGGCCTACTGAAGCTTTCTTT
TRBJ2-3,.,TRBV12-3/TRBV12-4,few,CASRRKGTSDTDTQYF,TGTGCCAGCAGGCGGAAGGGGACATCAGACACAGATACGCAGTATTTT
TRBJ1-5,TRBD1,TRBV4-3,.,CASSRTGGAQPQHF,TGCGCCAGCAGTCGGACAGGGGGAGCTCAGCCCCAGCATTTT
TRBJ2-5,.,TRBV5-1,many,CASSFEETQYF,TGTGCCAGCAGCTTCGAAGAGACCCAGTACTTC
TRBJ2-1,.,TRBV4-3,few,CASSPSWWDYNEQFF,TGCGCCAGCAGCCCTAGCTGGTGGGATTACAATGAGCAGTTCTTC
TRBJ2-3,.,TRBV5-1,few,CASRGVRSTDTQYF,TGCGCCAGCAGAGGGGTCCGATCAACAGATACGCAGTATTTT
TRBJ2-1,TRBD1,TRBV11-3,few,CASSFGTGSTEQFF,TGTGCCAGCAGCTTCGGGACAGGCTCCACTGAGCAGTTCTTC
TRBJ2-3,.,TRBV5-1,many,CASSLESRASTDTQYF,TGCGCCAGCAGCTTGGAAAGCAGAGCTAGCACAGATACGCAGTATTTT
TRBJ1-2,.,TRBV7-2,.,CASSFFQPLGYTF,TGTGCCAGCAGCTTCTTCCAGCCACTTGGCTACACCTTC
TRBJ2-2,.,TRBV24-1,.,CATGAERPPGELFF,TGTGCCACCGGAGCCGAGCGGCCTCCCGGGGAGCTGTTTTTT
TRBJ2-7,.,TRBV9,few,CASSVGEQAGYEQYF,TGTGCCAGCAGCGTAGGGGAACAGGCCGGCTACGAGCAGTACTTC
TRBJ1-4,TRBD1,TRBV6-5,.,CASSYSGTGGEKLFF,TGTGCCAGCAGTTACTCCGGGACAGGAGGGGAAAAACTGTTTTTT